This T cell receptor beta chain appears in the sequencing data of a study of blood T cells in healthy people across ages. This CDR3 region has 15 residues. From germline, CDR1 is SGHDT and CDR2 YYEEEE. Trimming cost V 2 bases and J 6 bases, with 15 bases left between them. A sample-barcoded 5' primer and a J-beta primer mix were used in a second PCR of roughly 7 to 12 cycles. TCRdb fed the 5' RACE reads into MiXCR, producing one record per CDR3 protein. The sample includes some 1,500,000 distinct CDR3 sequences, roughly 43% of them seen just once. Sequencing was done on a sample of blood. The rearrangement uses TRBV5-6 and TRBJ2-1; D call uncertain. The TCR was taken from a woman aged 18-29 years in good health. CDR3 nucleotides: TGTGCCAGCAGCTTTACAGTGGTTCACTTCAATGAGCAGTTCTTC. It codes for CASSFTVVHFNEQFF.